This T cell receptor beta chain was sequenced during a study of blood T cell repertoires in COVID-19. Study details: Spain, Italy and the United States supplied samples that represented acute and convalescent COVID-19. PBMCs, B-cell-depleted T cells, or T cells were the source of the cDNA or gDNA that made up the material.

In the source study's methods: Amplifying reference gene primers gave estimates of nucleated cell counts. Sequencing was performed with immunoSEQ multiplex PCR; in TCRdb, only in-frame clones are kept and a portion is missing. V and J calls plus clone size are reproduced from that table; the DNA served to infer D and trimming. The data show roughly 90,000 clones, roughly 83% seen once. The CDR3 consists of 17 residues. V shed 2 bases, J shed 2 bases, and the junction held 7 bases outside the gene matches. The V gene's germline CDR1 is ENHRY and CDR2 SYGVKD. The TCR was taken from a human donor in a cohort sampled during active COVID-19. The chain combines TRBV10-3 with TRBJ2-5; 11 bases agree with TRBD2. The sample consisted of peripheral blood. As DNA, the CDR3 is TGTGCCATCAGTGAGGCCAGACTAGCGGGGTTACAAGAGACCCAGTACTTC. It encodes CAISEARLAGLQETQYF.